This T cell receptor (beta chain) derives from a study of T cells after yellow fever vaccination. Study-level results: Re-detected after boosting: most primary clones, around 96% of CD4 and 80% to 90% of CD8.

In making TCR cDNA, 5'RACE template switching added a universal primer site and UMIs to it. TCRdb called the 5' RACE reads again in MiXCR, with one record for every CDR3 protein. The top ten clones hold 14% of a sample with 450,000 to 550,000 distinct CDR3 sequences, roughly 21% of them seen once. V shed 1 base, J shed 8 bases, and the junction held 10 bases outside the gene matches. Germline CDR1 is SGHRS and CDR2 is YFSETQ. This CDR3 has 16 residues. About this clonotype itself: The target antigen is unknown.

Sequencing used PBMCs, obtained 15 days after the yellow fever booster vaccination. The receptor comes from a man aged 25 to 40 who received the YFV17D yellow fever vaccine. The chain joins TRBV5-1 to TRBJ2-1; 9 bases are a match to TRBD2. Written as DNA, the CDR3 is TGCGCCAGCAGCTTGTTTTCTCGGACTAGCGACTATGAGCAGTTCTTC. This sequence encodes CASSLFSRTSDYEQFF. The whole variable domain, remainder taken from reference TRBV5-1 and TRBJ2-1, is KAGVTQTPRYLIKTRGQQVTLSCSPISGHRSVSWYQQTPGQGLQFLFEYFSETQRNKGNFPGRFSGRQFSNSRSEMNVSTLELGDSALYLCASSLFSRTSDYEQFFGPGTRLTVL.